This paragraph reports one TCR beta chain. The antigen is undetermined. This entry comes from a study of post-analysis software for immune sequencing data. The study, taken as a whole, reports: Controls' normalized Chao1 diversity significantly exceeded that of multiple sclerosis patients.

Unique-molecular-identifier-tagged TCR beta cDNA libraries were used. TCRdb independently ran MiXCR on the PCR reads; one entry per CDR3 protein. The table lists about 160,000 distinct CDR3 sequences, approximately 35% of them singletons. The specimen was blood, collected after autologous hematopoietic stem cell transplantation. The sequence came from a girl aged 10-17 years with multiple sclerosis.

The CDR3 reads CASSQNRDTEAFF. CDR3 nucleotides: TGTGCCAGCAGCCAAAACAGGGACACTGAAGCTTTCTTT. This chain uses TRBV16 with TRBJ1-1, with D maybe TRBD1 (6 bases). The CDR3 has 13 amino acids. Germline CDR1 KGHSY, CDR2 FQNENV. Trimming removed 2 bases at V and 3 bases at J, with 7 bases between. The variable domain in full, completed from reference TRBV16 and TRBJ1-1, reads GEEVAQTPKHLVRGEGQKAKLYCAPIKGHSYVFWYQQVLKNEFKFLISFQNENVFDETGMPKERFSAKCLPNSPCSLEIQATKLEDSAVYFCASSQNRDTEAFFGQGTRLTVV.